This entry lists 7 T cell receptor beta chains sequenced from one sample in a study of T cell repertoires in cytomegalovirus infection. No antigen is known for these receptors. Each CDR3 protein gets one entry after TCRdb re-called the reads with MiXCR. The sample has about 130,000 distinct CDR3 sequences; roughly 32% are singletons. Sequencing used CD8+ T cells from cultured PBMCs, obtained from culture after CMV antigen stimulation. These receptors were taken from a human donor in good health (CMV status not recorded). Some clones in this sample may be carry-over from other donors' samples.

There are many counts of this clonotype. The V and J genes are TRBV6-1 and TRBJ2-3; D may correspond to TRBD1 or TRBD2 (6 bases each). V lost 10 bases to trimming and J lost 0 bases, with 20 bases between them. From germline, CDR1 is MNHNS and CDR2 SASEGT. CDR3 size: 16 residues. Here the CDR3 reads CATSLVGGPSTDTQYF. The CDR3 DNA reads TGTGCCACCTCCCTAGTAGGGGGGCCTAGCACAGATACGCAGTATTTT.

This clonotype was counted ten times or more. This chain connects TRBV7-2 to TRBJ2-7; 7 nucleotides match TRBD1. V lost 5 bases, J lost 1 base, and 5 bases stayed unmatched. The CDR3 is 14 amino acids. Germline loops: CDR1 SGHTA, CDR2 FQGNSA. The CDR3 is CASSRRGQSYEQYF. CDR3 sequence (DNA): TGTGCCAGCAGCCGAAGGGGACAGTCCTACGAGCAGTACTTC.

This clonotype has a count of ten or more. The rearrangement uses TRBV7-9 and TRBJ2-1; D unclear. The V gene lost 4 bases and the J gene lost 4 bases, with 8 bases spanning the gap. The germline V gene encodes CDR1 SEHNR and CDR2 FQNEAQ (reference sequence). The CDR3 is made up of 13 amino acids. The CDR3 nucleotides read TGTGCCAGCAGCTCTCAGGAATACAATGAGCAGTTCTTC. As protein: CASSSQEYNEQFF.

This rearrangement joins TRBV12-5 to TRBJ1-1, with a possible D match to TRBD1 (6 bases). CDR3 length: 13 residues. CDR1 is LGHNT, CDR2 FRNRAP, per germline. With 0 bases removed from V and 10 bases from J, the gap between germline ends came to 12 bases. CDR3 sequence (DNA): TGTGCTAGTGGTTTGGTAGGAAGGGGGGGAGCTTTCTTT. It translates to CASGLVGRGGAFF.

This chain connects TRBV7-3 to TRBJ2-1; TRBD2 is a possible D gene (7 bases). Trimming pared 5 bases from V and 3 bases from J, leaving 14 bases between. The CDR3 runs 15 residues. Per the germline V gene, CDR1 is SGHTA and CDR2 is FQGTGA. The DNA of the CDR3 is TGTGCCAGCAGCGCGTGGGGGGGGCTCTACAATGAGCAGTTCTTC. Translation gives CASSAWGGLYNEQFF.

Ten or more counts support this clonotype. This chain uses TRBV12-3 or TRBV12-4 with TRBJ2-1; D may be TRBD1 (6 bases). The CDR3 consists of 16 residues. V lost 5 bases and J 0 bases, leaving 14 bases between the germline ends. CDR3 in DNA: TGTGCCAGCAGTCTGGGACACGTCCTCTCCTACAATGAGCAGTTCTTC. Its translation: CASSLGHVLSYNEQFF.

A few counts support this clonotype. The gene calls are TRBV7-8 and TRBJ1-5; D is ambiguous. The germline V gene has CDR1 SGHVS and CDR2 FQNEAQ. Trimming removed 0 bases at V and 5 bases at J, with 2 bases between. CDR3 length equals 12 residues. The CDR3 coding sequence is TGTGCCAGCAGCTTAGCGGATCAGCCCCAGCATTTT. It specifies CASSLADQPQHF.